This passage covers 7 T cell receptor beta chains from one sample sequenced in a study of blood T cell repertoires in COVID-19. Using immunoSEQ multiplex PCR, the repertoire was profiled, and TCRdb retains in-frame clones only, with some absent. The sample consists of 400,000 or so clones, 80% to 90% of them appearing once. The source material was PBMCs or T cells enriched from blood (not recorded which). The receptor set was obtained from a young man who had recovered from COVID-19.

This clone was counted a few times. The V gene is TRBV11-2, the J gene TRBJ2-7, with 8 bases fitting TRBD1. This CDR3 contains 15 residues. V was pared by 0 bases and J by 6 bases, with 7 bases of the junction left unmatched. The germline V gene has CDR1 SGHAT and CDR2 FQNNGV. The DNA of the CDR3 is TGTGCCAGCAGCTTAGATTGGACAGGGTACCTCGAGCAGTACTTC. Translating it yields CASSLDWTGYLEQYF.

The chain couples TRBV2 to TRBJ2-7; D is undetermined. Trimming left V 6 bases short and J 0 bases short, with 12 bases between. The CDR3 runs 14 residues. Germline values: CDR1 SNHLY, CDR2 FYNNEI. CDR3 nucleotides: TGTGCCAGCAGGGGCATGCTCCACTCCTACGAGCAGTACTTC. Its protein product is CASRGMLHSYEQYF.

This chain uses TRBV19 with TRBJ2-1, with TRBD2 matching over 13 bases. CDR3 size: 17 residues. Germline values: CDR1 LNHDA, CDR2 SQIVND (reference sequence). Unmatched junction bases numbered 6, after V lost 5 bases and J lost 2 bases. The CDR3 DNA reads TGTGCCAGTAGTCAACTAGCGGGAGGGAACACCTACAATGAGCAGTTCTTC. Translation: CASSQLAGGNTYNEQFF.

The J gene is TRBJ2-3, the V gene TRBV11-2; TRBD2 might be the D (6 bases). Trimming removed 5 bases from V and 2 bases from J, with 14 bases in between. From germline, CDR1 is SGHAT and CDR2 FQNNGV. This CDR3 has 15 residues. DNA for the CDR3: TGTGCCAGCAGCCCCGGGACTGCCTACACAGATACGCAGTATTTT. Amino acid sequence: CASSPGTAYTDTQYF. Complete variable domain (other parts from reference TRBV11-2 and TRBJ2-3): EAGVAQSPRYKIIEKRQSVAFWCNPISGHATLYWYQQILGQGPKLLIQFQNNGVVDDSQLPKDRFSAERLKGVDSTLKIQPAKLEDSAVYLCASSPGTAYTDTQYFGPGTRLTVL.

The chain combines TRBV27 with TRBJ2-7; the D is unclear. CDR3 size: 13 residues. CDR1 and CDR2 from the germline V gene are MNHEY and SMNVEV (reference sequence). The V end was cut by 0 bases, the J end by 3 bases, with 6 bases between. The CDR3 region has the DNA TGTGCCAGCAGTTTATCTGTATTCTACGAGCAGTACTTC. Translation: CASSLSVFYEQYF.

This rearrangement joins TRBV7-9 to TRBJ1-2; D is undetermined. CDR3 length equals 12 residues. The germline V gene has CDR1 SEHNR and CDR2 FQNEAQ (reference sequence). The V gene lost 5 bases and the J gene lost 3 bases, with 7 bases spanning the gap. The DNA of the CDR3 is TGTGCCAGCAGCCGGGAGGACTATGGCTACACCTTC. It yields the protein CASSREDYGYTF.

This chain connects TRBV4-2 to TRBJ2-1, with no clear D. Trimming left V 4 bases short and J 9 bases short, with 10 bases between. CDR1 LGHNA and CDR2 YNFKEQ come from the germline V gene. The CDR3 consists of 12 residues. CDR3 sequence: CASSLDLGEQFF. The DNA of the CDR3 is TGTGCCAGCAGCCTTGACTTGGGTGAGCAGTTCTTC.